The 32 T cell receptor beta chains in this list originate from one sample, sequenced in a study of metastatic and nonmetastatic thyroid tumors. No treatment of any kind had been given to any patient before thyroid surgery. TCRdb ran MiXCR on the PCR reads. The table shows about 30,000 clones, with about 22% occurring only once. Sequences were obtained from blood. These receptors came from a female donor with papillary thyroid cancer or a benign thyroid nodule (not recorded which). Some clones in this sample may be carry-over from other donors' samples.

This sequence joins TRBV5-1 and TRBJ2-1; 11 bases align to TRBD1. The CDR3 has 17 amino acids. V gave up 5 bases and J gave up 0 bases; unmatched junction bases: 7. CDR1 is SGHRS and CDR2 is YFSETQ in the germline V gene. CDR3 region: CASSLRGTGGSYNEQFF. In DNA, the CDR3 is TGCGCCAGCAGTCTGAGAGGGACAGGGGGCTCCTACAATGAGCAGTTCTTC.

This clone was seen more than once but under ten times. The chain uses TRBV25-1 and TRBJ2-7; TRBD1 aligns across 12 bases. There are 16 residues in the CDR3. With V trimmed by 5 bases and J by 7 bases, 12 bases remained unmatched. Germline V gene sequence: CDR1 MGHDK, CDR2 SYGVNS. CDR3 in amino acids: CASSKGTGTGGKEQYF. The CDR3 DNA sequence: TGTGCCAGCAGTAAGGGCACCGGGACAGGGGGCAAAGAGCAGTACTTC.

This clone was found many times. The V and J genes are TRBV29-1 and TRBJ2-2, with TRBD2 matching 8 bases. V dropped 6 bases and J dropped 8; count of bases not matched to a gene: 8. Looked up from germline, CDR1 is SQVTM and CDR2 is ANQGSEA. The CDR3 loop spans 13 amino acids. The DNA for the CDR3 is TGCAGCGTCGGGGGACTAGTAACGGGGGAGCTGTTTTTT. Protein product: CSVGGLVTGELFF.

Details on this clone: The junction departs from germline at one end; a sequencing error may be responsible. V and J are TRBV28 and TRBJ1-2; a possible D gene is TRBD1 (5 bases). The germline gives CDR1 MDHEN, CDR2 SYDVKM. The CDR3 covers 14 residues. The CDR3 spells CASTTLGVDYVYTF. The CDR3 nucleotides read TGTGCCAGCACTACGCTGGGGGTTGACTATGTCTACACTTTC.

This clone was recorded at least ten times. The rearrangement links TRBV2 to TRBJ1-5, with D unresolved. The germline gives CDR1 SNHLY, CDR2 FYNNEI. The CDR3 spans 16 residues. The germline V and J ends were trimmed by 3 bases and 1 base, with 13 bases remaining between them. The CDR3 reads CASSDIGGASNQPQHF. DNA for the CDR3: TGTGCCAGCAGTGACATTGGCGGTGCGAGCAATCAGCCCCAGCATTTT.

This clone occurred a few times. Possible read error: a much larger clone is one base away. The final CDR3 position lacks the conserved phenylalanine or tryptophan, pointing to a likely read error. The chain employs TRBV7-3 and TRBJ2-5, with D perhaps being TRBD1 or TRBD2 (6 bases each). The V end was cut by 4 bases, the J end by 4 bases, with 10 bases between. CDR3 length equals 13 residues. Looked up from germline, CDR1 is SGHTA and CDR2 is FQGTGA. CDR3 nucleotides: TGTGCCAGCAGCTCGAGGGGGGCAGAGACCCAGTACCTC. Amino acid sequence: CASSSRGAETQYL.

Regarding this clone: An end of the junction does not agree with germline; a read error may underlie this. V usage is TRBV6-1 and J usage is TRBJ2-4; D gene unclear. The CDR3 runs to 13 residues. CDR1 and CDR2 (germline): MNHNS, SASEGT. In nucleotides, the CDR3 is TGTGCCCGCAGCCCCGGGTCAAAAAAGATTCAGTACTTC. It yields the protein CARSPGSKKIQYF.

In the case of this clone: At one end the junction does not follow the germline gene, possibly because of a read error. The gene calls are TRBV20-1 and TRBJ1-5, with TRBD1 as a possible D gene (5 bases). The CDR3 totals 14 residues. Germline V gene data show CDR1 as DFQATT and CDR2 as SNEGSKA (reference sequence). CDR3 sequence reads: CRASGSGHNQPQHF. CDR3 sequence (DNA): TGCAGGGCTAGCGGGTCAGGGCACAATCAGCCACAGCATTTT.

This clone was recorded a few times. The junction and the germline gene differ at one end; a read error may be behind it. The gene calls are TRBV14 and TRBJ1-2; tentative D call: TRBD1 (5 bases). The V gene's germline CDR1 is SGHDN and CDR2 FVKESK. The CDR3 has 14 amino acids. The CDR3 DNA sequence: TGTGCCAGCATCCAAGGGGCACCCAAATATGGCTACACCTTC. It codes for CASIQGAPKYGYTF.

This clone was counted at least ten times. The CDR3 loop reads CASSLVMNTEAFF. CDR3 sequence (DNA): TGCGCCAGCAGCTTGGTGATGAACACTGAAGCTTTCTTT. V and J are TRBV5-1 and TRBJ1-1, with unresolved D. The CDR3 covers 13 residues. Germline V lookup: CDR1 SGHRS, CDR2 YFSETQ. V was pared by 0 bases and J by 0 bases, with 3 bases between.

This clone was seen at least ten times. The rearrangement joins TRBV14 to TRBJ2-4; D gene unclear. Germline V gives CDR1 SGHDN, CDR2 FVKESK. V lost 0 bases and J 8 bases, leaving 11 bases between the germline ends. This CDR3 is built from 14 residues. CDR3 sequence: CASSQDLRKDIQYF. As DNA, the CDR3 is TGTGCCAGCAGCCAAGATTTGCGGAAAGACATTCAGTACTTC.

As DNA, the CDR3 is TGTGCCAGCAGCTTAGGGGGGGCCCTGGGTGAGCAGTTCTTC. Translation gives CASSLGGALGEQFF. The V call is TRBV7-2, the J call TRBJ2-1, with D perhaps matching TRBD1 or TRBD2 (6 bases each). Trimming took off 1 base at V and 9 bases at J, with 13 bases between the two ends. The CDR3 loop spans 14 amino acids. Looked up from germline, CDR1 is SGHTA and CDR2 is FQGNSA.

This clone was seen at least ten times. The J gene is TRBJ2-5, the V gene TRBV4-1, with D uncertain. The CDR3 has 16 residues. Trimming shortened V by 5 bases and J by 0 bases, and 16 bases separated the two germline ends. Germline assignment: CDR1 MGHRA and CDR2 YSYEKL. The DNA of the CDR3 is TGCGCCAGCAGCTCCTTTCATGGGCCCTACCAAGAGACCCAGTACTTC. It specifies CASSSFHGPYQETQYF.

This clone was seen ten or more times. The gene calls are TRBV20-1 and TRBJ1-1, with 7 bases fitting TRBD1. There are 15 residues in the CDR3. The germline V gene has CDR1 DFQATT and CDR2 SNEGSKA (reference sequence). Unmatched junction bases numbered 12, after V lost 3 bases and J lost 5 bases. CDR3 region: CSASGTVGGGTEAFF. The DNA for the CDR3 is TGCAGTGCTAGCGGGACAGTTGGGGGTGGGACTGAAGCTTTCTTT.

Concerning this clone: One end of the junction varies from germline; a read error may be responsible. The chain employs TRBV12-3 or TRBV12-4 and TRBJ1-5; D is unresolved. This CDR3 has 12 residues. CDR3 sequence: CASSFSNHPQQF. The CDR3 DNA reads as TGTGCCAGCAGTTTCTCCAATCATCCCCAGCAATTT.

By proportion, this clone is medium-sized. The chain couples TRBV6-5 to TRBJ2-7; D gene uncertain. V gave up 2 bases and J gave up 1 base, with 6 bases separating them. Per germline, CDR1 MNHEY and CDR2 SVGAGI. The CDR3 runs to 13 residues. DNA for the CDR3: TGTGCCAGCAGTTACGCAAAATCCTACGAGCAGTACTTC. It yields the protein CASSYAKSYEQYF.

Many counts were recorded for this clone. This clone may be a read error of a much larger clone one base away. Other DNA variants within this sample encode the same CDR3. The CDR3 spells CASRLAGGSDTQYF. CDR3 DNA sequence: TGTGCCAGCAGACTAGCGGGGGGTTCAGATACGCAGTATTTT. J is TRBJ2-3 and V is TRBV19; 13 bases are a match to TRBD2. This CDR3 comprises 14 residues. After removal of 9 bases from V and 4 bases from J, the junction contained 4 bases not matched to a gene. Germline CDR1 and CDR2: LNHDA and SQIVND (reference sequence).

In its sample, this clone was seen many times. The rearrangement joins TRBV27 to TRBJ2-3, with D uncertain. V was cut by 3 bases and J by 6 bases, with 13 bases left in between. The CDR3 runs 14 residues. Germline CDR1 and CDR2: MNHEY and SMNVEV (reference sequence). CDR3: CASSFGAALDTQYF. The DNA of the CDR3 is TGTGCCAGCAGTTTCGGTGCGGCCTTGGATACGCAGTATTTT.

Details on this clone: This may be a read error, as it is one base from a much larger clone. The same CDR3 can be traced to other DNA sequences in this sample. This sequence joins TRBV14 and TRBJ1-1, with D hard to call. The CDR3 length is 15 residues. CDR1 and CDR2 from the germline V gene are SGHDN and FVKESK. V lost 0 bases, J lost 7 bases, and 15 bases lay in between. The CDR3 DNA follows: TGTGCCAGCAGCCAAGAAGCGCAACGGGCGAATGAAGCTTTCTTT. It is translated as CASSQEAQRANEAFF.

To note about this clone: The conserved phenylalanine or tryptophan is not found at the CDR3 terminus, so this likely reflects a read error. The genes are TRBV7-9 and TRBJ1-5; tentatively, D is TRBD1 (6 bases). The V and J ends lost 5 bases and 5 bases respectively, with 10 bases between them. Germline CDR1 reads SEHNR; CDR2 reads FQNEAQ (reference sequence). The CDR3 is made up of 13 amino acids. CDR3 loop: CASSRQVHQPQHL. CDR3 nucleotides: TGTGCCAGCAGCAGACAGGTCCATCAGCCCCAGCATTTG.

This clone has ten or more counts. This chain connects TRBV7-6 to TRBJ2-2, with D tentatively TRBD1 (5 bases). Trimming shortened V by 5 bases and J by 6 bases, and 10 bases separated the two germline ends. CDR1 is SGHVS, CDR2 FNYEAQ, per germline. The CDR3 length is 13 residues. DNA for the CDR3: TGTGCCAGCAGCCCCAGGGTTCCCGGGGAGCTGTTTTTT. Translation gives CASSPRVPGELFF.

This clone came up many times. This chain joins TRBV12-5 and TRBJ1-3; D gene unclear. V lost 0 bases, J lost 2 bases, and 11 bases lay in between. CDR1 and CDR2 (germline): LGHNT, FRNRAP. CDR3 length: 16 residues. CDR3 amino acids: CASGLVTGQTGNTIYF. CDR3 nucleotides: TGTGCTAGTGGTTTGGTAACTGGGCAGACTGGAAACACCATATATTTT.

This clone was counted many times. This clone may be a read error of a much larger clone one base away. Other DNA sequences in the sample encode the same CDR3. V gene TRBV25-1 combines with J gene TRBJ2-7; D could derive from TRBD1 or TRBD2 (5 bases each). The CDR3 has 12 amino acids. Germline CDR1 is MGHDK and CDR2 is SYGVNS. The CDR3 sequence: CASSLGGNEQYF. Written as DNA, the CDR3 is TGTGCTAGCTCCCTTGGGGGTAACGAGCAGTACTTC.

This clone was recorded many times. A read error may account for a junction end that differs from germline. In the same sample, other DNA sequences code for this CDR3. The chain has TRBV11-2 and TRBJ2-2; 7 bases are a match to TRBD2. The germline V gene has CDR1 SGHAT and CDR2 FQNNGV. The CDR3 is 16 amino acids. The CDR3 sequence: CASSLGGGGDTGELFF. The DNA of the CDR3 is TGTGCTAGCAGCTTAGGTGGGGGAGGGGACACCGGGGAGCTGTTTTTT.

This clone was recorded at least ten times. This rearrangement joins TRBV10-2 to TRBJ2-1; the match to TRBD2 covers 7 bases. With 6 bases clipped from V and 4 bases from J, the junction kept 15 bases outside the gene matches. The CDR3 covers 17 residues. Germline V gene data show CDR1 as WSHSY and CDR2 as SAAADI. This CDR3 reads CASSEPRLAFMYNEQFF. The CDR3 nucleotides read TGCGCCAGCAGCGAACCTAGACTAGCATTTATGTACAATGAGCAGTTCTTC.

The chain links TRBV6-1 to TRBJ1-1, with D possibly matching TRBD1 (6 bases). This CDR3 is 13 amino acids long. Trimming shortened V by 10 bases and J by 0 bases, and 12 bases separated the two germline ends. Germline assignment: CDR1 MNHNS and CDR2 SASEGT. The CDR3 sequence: CATGGLMNTEAFF. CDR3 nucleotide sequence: TGTGCCACCGGGGGCCTCATGAACACTGAAGCTTTCTTT.

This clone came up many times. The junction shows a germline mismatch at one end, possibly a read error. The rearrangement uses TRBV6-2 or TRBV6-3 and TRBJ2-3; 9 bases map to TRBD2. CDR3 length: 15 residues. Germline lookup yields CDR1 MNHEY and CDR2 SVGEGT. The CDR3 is CATSLAGVETDTQYF. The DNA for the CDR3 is TGTGCCACCAGTTTAGCGGGAGTCGAGACAGATACGCAGTATTTT.

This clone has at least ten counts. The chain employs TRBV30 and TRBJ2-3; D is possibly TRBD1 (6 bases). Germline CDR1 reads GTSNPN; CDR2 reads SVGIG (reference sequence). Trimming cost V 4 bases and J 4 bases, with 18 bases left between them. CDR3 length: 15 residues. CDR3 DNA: TGTGCCTGGAAACGGACAGCGTCCCCCTCAGATACGCAGTATTTT. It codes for CAWKRTASPSDTQYF. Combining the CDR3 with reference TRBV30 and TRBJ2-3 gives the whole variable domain SQTIHQWPATLVQPVGSPLSLECTVEGTSNPNLYWYRQAAGRGLQLLFYSVGIGQISSEVPQNLSASRPQDRQFILSSKKLLLSDSGFYLCAWKRTASPSDTQYFGPGTRLTVL.

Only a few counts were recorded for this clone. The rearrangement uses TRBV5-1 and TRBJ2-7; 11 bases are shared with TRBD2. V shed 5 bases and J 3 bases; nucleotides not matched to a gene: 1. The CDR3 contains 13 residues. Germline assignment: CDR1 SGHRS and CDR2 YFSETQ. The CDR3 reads CASRTSGNYEQYF. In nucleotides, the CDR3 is TGCGCCAGCAGGACTAGCGGGAACTACGAGCAGTACTTC.

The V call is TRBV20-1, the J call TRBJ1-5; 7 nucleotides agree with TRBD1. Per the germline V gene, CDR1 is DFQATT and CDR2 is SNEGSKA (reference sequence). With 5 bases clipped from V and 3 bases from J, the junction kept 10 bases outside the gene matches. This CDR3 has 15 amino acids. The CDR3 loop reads CSAPREGANNQPQHF. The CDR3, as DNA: TGCAGTGCTCCCCGTGAGGGGGCGAACAATCAGCCCCAGCATTTT.

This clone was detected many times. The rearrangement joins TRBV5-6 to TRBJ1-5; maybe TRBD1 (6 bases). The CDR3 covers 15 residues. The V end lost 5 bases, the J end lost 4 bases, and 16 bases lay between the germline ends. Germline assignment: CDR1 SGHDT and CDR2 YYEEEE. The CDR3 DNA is TGTGCCAGCAGGCCCCCGGGACACCTAAATCAGCCCCAGCATTTT. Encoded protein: CASRPPGHLNQPQHF.

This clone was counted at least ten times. The CDR3 nucleotides are TGTGCCAGCAGTTTCCTAAGACTAGCGGGAGATACAGATACGCAGTATTTT. As protein: CASSFLRLAGDTDTQYF. V usage is TRBV28 and J usage is TRBJ2-3; TRBD2 aligns across 12 bases. The CDR3 has 17 residues. Germline CDR1 MDHEN, CDR2 SYDVKM. Losses at the gene ends were 3 bases for V and 3 bases for J; bases not matched to a gene: 7.